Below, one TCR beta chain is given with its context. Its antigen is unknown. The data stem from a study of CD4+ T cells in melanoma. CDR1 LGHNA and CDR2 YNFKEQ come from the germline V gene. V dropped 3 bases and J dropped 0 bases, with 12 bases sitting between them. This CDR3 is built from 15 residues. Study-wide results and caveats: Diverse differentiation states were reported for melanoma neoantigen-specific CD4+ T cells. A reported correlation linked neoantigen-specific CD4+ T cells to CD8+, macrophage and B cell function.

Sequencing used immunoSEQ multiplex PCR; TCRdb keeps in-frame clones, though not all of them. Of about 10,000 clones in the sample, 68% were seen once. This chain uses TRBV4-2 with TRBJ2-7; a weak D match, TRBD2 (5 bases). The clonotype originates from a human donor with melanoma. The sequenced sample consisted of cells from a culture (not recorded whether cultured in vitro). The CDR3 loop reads CASSQRSRGSYEQYF. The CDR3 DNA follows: TGTGCCAGCAGCCAGAGAAGCCGGGGCTCCTACGAGCAGTACTTC.